Included here is one T cell receptor (beta chain) sequence, with context. Its antigen remains unknown. As for time point: patch test 2, 6 weeks after DPC sensitization. Regarding treatment: therapeutic diphenylcyclopropenone sensitization with weekly scalp DPC. This sample is drawn from a study of human T cells and chemical hapten exposure. About the research overall: Mainly, slight library volume differences in the pool made TCR yields vary.

TCRdb reprocessed the RACE reads with MiXCR, giving one entry per CDR3 protein. The table includes about 40,000 distinct CDR3 sequences, more than 8.5% detected once. Findings and caveats of the study: Expanded TCRs formed significantly more large CDR3 similarity clusters than controls.

This CDR3 is built from 16 residues. Trimming shortened V by 2 bases and J by 0 bases, and 11 bases separated the two germline ends. Germline CDR1 reads ENHRY; CDR2 reads SYGVKD. The rearrangement links TRBV10-3 to TRBJ2-1, with D uncertain. Sequencing used whole blood, obtained in connection with sensitization to the hapten diphenylcyclopropenone (DPC). This receptor was identified in a middle-aged woman with alopecia areata. Some clones in this sample may be carry-over from other donors' samples. CDR3 amino acids: CAISEKSRGSYNEQFF. The CDR3 region has the DNA TGTGCCATCAGTGAGAAATCCCGAGGCTCCTACAATGAGCAGTTCTTC.